This T cell receptor (beta chain) appears in the sequencing data of a study of shared clonotypes between healthy human individuals. Study-wide results and caveats: Depth was large, yet rarefaction showed that sorted-subset sequencing was incomplete. Depth of sequencing was expected to influence donor clonotype sharing.

As to this clone: Its antigen is as yet unknown.

Per sorted-subset replicate PCR, input was about 180 ng DNA, representing some 30,000 T cell genomes. Authors' analysis steps: Filtering differed since immunoSEQ provided only junctions, with no quality scores. TCRdb's table, derived via immunoSEQ multiplex PCR, lists solely in-frame clones and lacks some. D and trimming come from the DNA, and the V and J calls and clone size come from that table. The data contain around 700,000 clones, 60% to 80% of them singletons. The origin of this receptor is a woman aged 30 to 39 in good health. Sequencing was performed on memory CD4+ T cells sorted from blood. Documented subset: CD45RA-negative fraction.

DNA of the CDR3: TGTGCCACCAGCCCCGGGACAGGGAGCGGACAGCAGTACTTC. Encoded protein: CATSPGTGSGQQYF. The chain joins TRBV15 to TRBJ2-7; 9 nucleotides agree with TRBD1. The CDR3 has 14 amino acids. After removal of 5 bases from V and 8 bases from J, the junction contained 10 bases not matched to a gene. Germline V gene lookup returns CDR1 LNHNV and CDR2 YYDKDF (reference sequence).